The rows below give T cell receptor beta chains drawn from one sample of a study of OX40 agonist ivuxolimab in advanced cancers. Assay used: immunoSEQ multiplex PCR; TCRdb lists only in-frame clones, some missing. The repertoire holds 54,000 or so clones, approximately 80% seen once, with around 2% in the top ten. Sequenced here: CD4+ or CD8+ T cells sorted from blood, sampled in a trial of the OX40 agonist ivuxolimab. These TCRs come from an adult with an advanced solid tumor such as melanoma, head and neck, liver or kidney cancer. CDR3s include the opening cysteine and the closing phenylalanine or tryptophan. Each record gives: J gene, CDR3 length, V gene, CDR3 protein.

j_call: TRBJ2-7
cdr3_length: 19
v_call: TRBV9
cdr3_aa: CASSPPWRETNQGFYEQYF

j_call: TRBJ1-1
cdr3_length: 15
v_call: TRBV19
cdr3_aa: CASSSSGTLNTEAFF

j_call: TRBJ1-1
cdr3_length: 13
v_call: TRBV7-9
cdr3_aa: CASSFGRGSEAFF

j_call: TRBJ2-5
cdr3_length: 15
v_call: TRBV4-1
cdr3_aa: CASSQPDRGPETQYF

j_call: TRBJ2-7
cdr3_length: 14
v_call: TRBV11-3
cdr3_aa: CASSLGPQGYEQYF

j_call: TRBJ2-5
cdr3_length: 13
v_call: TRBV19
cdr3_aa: CASSTGTLSSQYF

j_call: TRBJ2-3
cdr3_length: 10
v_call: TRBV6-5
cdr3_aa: CASGEDTQYF

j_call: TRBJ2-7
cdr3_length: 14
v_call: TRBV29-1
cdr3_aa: CSVEDRRGHYEQYF

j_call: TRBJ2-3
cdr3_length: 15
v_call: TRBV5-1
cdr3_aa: CASSMGQGSTDTQYF

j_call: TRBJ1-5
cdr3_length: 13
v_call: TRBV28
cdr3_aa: CASSLMESQPQHF

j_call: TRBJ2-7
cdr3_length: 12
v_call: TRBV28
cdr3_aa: CASSQQGWEQYF

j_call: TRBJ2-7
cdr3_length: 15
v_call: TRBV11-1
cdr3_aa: CASSTGTVFSYEQYF

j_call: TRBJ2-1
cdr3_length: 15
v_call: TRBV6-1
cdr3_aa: CASRSAGGPGNEQFF

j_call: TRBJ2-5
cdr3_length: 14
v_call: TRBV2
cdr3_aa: CASIRQNSLATQYF

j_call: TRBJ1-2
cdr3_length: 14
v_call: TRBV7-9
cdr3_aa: CASSLTGGLYGYTF

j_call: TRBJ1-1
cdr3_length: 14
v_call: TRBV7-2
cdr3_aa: CASSSGQQNTEAFF

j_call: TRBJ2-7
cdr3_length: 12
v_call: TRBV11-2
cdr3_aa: CASTIRLGEQYF

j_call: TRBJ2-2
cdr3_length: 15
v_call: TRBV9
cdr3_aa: CASSVDMVNTGELFF

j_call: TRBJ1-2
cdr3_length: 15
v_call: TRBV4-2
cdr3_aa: CASSHVVGEGYGYTF

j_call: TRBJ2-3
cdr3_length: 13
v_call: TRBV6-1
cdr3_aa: CASRGTTSHPQYF

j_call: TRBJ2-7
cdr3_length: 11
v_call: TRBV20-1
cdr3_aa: CSANVGYEQYF

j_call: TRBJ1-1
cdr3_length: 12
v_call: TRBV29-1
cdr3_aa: CSVEPGFTEAFF

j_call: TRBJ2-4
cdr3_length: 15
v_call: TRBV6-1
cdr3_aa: CASSEVAGDINIQYF

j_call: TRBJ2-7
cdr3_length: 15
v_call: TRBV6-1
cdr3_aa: CASIPDRQGAYEQYF

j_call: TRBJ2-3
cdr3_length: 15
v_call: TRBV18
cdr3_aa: CASSPISEGSDTQYF

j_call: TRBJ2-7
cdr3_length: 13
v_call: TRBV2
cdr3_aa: CASRPGQFYEQYF

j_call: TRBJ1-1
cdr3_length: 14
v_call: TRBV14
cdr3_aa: CASSQAAGVTEAFF

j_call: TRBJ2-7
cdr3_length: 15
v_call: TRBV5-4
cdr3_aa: CASSFGGHRTYEQYF

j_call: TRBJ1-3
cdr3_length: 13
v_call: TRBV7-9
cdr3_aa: CASSPSSGNTIYF

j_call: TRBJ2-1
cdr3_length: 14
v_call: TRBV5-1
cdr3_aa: CASSSERGLDEQFF

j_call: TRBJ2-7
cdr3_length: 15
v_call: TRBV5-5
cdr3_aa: CASSLLLAGADEQYF

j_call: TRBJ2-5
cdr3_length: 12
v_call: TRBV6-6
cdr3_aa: CASGSGQETQYF

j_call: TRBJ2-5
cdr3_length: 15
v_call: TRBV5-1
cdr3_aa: CASATLREVGETQYF

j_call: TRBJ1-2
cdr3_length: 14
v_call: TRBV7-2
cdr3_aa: CASSPRGGAYGYTF

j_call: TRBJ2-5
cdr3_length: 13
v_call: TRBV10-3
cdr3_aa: CAIRGRAGGSQYF

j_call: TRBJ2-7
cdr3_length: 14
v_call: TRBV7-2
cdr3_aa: CASSSTSGPYEQYF

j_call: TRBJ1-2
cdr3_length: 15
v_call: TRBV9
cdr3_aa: CASSARQGTNYGYTF

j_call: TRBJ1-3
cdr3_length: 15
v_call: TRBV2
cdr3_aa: CASSDWGLSGNTIYF

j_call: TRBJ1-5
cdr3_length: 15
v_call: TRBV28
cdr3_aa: CASFPGQGVTQPQHF

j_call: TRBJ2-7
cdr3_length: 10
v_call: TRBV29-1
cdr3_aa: CSVLTGEQYF

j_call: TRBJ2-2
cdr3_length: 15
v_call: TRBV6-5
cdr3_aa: CASSYYREYTGELFF

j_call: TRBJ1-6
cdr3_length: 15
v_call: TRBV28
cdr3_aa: CASSIRQGGNSPLHF

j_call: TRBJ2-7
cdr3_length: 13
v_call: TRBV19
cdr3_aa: CASSDRGRREQYF

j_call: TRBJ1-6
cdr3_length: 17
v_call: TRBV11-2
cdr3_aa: CASSFRGGGSYNSPLHF